In this sample, the clone carrying this T cell receptor (beta chain) turned up a few times. What it recognizes is unknown. The DNA is left out, because the CDR3 cannot be placed on it with certainty; the CDR3 is given as TCRdb lists it. The sample belongs to a study of T-cell reconstitution after alpha-beta-depleted transplantation in children. Study-level results: Newly produced T cells mostly accounted for T-cell counts and diversity one year post-transplant.

TCRbeta library preparation incorporated unique molecular identifiers. TCRdb processed the PCR reads anew with MiXCR; each CDR3 protein has one entry. Of around 230,000 distinct CDR3 sequences listed, roughly a sixth are singletons. Germline values: CDR1 KGHDR, CDR2 SFDVKD. The CDR3 is made up of 14 amino acids, end residues included. V is TRBV24-1 and J is TRBJ2-1. The starting material was PBMCs, mostly from graft donor cells, obtained 360 days after TCRalphabeta/CD19-depleted stem cell transplant. The TCR was taken from a male patient under 10 years old who had a stem cell transplant for acute lymphoblastic leukemia, so the T cells may come from the graft donor. CDR3 protein: CATSVPSPYNEQFF.